This T cell receptor (beta chain) was recovered during a study of T cell responses to AZD1222 COVID-19 vaccine. Method: immunoSEQ multiplex PCR; TCRdb's copy keeps in-frame clones and lacks some. The sample lists some 180,000 clones, around 90% seen once, with 1.9% in the top ten. This clonotype was sampled from an adult who received the AZD1222 COVID-19 vaccine. The sample was peripheral blood, taken 28 days after the second AZD1222 dose.

This chain's CDR3 is CASSTTTGSTEAFF. The CDR3 bases are TGTGCCAGCAGCACTACTACAGGGAGCACTGAAGCTTTCTTT. The chain couples TRBV7-2 to TRBJ1-1, with a tentative D call TRBD1 (6 bases). Trimming shortened V by 5 bases and J by 4 bases, and 14 bases separated the two germline ends. Germline V lookup: CDR1 SGHTA, CDR2 FQGNSA. The CDR3 is 14 amino acids.